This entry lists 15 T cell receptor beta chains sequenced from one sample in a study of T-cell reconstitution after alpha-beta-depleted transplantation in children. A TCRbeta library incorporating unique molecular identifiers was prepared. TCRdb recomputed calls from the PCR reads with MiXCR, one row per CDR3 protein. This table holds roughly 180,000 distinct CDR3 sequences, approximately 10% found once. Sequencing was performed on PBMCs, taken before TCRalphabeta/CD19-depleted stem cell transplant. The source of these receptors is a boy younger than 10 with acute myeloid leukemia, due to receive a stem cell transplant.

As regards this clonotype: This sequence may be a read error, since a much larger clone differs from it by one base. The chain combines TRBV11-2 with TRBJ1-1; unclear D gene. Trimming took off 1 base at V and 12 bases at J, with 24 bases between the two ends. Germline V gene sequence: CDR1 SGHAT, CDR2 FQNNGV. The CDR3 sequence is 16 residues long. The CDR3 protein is CASSLGGILGYGATFF. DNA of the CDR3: TGTGCCAGCAGCTTAGGCGGTATATTGGGTTACGGCGCCACTTTCTTT. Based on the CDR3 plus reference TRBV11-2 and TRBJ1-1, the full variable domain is EAGVAQSPRYKIIEKRQSVAFWCNPISGHATLYWYQQILGQGPKLLIQFQNNGVVDDSQLPKDRFSAERLKGVDSTLKIQPAKLEDSAVYLCASSLGGILGYGATFFGQGTRLTVV.

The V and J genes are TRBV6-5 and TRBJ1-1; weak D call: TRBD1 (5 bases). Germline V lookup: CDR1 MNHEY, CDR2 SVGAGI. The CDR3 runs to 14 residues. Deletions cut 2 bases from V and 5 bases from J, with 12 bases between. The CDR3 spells CASSYTRDRTEAFF. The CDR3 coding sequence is TGTGCCAGCAGTTACACCCGGGACCGAACTGAAGCTTTCTTT.

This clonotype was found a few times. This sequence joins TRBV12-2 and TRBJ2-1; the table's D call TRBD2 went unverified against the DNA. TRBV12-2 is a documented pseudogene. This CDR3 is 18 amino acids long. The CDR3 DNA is TGTGCAAACCCACCGGGACTAGCGGGAGAAAGGTCCTACAATGAGCAGTTCTTC. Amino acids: CANPPGLAGERSYNEQFF.

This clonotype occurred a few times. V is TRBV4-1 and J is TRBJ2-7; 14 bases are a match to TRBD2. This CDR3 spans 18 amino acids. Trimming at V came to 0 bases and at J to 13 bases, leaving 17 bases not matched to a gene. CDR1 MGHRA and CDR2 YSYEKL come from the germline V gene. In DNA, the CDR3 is TGCGCCAGCAGCCAAGAAGCCCCCGGGACTAGCGGGGGCTCGTCTTTATACGTC. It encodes CASSQEAPGTSGGSSLYV.

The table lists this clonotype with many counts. This CDR3 is CASSLVGTLLAKNIQYF. In nucleotides, the CDR3 is TGCGCCAGCAGCTTAGTCGGGACTTTACTAGCCAAAAACATTCAGTACTTC. The V call is TRBV5-1, the J call TRBJ2-4; D is perhaps TRBD2 (6 bases). The CDR3 length is 17 residues. Per germline, CDR1 SGHRS and CDR2 YFSETQ. Between the trimmed V and J ends, which lost 2 bases and 0 bases, there was a span of 15 bases.

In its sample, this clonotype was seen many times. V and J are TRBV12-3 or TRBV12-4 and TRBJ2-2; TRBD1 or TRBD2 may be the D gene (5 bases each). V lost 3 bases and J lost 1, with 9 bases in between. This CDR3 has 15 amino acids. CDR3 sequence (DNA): TGTGCCAGCAGTTTCCGGGACGGGAACACCGGGGAGCTGTTTTTT. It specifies CASSFRDGNTGELFF.

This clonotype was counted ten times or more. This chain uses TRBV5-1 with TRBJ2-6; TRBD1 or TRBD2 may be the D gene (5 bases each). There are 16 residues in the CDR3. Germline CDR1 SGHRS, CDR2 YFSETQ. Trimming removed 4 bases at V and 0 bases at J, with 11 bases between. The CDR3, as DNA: TGCGCCAGCAGCAGCCGGGACGGCTCTGGGGCCAACGTCCTGACTTTC. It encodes CASSSRDGSGANVLTF.

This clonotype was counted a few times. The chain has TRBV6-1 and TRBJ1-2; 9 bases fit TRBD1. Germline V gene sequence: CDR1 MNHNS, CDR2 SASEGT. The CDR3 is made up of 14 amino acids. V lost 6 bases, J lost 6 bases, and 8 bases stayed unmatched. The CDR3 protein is CASRAGQGGDGYTF. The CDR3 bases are TGTGCCAGCAGGGCGGGACAGGGAGGTGATGGCTACACCTTC.

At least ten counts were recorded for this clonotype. The CDR3 here is CSARGTGTLAKNIQYF. CDR3 DNA sequence: TGCAGTGCTAGAGGGACGGGGACACTAGCCAAAAACATTCAGTACTTC. This chain uses TRBV20-1 with TRBJ2-4; a weak D match, TRBD1 (6 bases). Germline loops: CDR1 DFQATT, CDR2 SNEGSKA (reference sequence). This CDR3 has 16 residues. The V gene lost 1 base and the J gene lost 0 bases, with 13 bases spanning the gap.

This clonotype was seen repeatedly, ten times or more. CDR3 residues: CASSYRQSTHYNSPLHF. The CDR3 DNA follows: TGTGCCAGCAGTTACCGACAGTCAACACACTATAATTCACCCCTCCACTTT. V and J are TRBV6-5 and TRBJ1-6; the D gene is possibly TRBD1 (5 bases). Germline values: CDR1 MNHEY, CDR2 SVGAGI. V gave up 2 bases and J gave up 3 bases, with 14 bases separating them. The CDR3 covers 17 residues.

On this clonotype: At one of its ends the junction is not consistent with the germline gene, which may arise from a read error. In DNA, the CDR3 is TGTGCCAGCAGTTACTCGGGGAAGGACAGTACCTCCTTC. Residues: CASSYSGKDSTSF. The gene calls are TRBV6-5 and TRBJ1-2; possible D gene TRBD1, 6 bases. CDR1 and CDR2 from the germline V gene are MNHEY and SVGAGI. This CDR3 comprises 13 residues.

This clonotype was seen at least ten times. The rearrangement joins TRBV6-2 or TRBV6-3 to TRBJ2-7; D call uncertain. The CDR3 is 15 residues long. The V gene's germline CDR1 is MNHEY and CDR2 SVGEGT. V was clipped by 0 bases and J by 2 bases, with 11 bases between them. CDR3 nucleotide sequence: TGTGCCAGCAGTTACTCAGGCGACGATCCCTACGAGCAGTACGTC. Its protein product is CASSYSGDDPYEQYV.

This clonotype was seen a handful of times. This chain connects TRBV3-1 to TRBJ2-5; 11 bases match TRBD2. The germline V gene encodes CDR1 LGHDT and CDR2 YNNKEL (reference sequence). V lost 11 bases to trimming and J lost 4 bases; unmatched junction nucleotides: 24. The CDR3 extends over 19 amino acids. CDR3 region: CACCLARGLAGGGGETQYF. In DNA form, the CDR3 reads TGTGCCTGCTGTTTAGCGCGCGGTCTAGCGGGGGGCGGGGGAGAGACCCAGTACTTC.

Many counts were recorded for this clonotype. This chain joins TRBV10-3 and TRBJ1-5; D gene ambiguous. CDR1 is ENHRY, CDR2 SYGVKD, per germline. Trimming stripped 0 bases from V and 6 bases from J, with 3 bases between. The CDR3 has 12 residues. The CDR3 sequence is CAISESRQPQHF. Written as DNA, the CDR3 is TGTGCCATCAGTGAGTCTCGTCAGCCCCAGCATTTT.

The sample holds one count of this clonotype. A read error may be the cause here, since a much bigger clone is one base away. CDR3 region: CASSRLWDTQHF. As DNA, the CDR3 is TGTGCCAGCAGCCGCCTCTGGGATACGCAGCATTTT. J is TRBJ2-3 and V is TRBV3-1; D uncertain. The DNA end favors TRBJ1-5, so the J call may be wrong. The CDR3 spans 12 residues. Germline CDR1 is LGHDT and CDR2 is YNNKEL (reference sequence).